One TCR beta chain is described in this entry. This table comes from immunoSEQ multiplex PCR, and its TCRdb copy is limited to in-frame clones, with some not included. Of 140,000 to 150,000 clones in the sample, around nine tenths were seen once. The source of the sample is a study of blood T cell repertoires in COVID-19. Germline lookup yields CDR1 SGDLS and CDR2 YYNGEE. The CDR3 loop spans 16 amino acids. V gave up 0 bases and J gave up 4 bases, with 14 bases separating them. V gene TRBV9 combines with J gene TRBJ1-3, with TRBD1 as a possible D gene (6 bases). This clonotype originated in a woman aged 45 to 65 with acute or convalescent COVID-19. Material: peripheral blood. The CDR3 coding sequence is TGTGCCAGCAGCGTAGCCAGGGGATTGTTCGGAAACACCATATATTTT. Protein sequence: CASSVARGLFGNTIYF.